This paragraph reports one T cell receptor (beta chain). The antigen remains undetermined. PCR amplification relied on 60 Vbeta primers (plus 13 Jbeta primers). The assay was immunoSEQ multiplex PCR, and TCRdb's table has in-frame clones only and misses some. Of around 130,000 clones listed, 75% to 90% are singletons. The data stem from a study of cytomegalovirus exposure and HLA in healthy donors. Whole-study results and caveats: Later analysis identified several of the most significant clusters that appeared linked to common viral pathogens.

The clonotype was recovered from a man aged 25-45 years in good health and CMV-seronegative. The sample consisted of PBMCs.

CDR3 sequence (DNA): TGTGCCAGCAGCTTATTTTCCCTGAGTGGGAACACTGAAGCTTTCTTT. Translating it yields CASSLFSLSGNTEAFF. The chain combines TRBV13 with TRBJ1-1; no firm D call. Trimming pared 2 bases from V and 1 base from J, leaving 14 bases between. The CDR3 length is 16 residues. Germline CDR1 and CDR2: PRHDT and FYEKMQ (reference sequence). Complete variable domain (other parts from reference TRBV13 and TRBJ1-1): AAGVIQSPRHLIKEKRETATLKCYPIPRHDTVYWYQQGPGQDPQFLISFYEKMQSDKGSIPDRFSAQQFSDYHSELNMSSLELGDSALYFCASSLFSLSGNTEAFFGQGTRLTVV.